The 32 T cell receptor beta chains below come from one sample, sequenced in a study of shared T cell receptors in the human thymus (dated by TCRdb to the early 2020s). Receptor libraries were prepared by the immunoSEQ multiplex PCR assay. The immuneACCESS repertoire file appears here via TCRdb, limited to in-frame rearrangements. These files lack a portion of the clones; in checked studies, under half of the deficit traces to unresolved V genes, and the cause of the others is not known. The sample has roughly 700,000 clones on record, 85% to 90% of them singletons. Around 0.0099% of the sample is held by the ten biggest clonotypes. These same records also appear under a second study, on human thymus T cells.

Source material: thymocytes. The receptors were gathered from a boy younger than two with a congenital heart defect. Donor details come from another sample of the same person, matched by shared clones.

V usage is TRBV6-1 and J usage is TRBJ1-5; D remains ambiguous. This CDR3 is 13 amino acids long. The germline gives CDR1 MNHNS, CDR2 SASEGT. Deletions cut 6 bases from V and 1 base from J, with 7 bases between. DNA for the CDR3: TGTGCCAGCAGGAAGAGCAGCAATCAGCCCCAGCATTTT. Translated, it gives CASRKSSNQPQHF.

The CDR3 nucleotides are TGTGCCAGCAGCTTAGGGCACAGAGCAACTAATGAAAAACTGTTTTTT. Encoded protein: CASSLGHRATNEKLFF. The chain links TRBV7-9 to TRBJ1-4; D not resolved. The CDR3 extends over 16 amino acids. Deletions cut 1 base from V and 0 bases from J, with 9 bases between. Germline CDR1 reads SEHNR; CDR2 reads FQNEAQ (reference sequence).

The V gene is TRBV11-1, the J gene TRBJ2-6; D gene uncertain. V lost 4 bases and J lost 0, with 19 bases in between. This CDR3 has 19 amino acids. Germline V gene data show CDR1 as SGHAT and CDR2 as FQDESV (reference sequence). CDR3 sequence (DNA): TGTGCCAGCAGCTACGTTCCAGGTTACTCTTTCTCTGGGGCCAACGTCCTGACTTTC. Encoded protein: CASSYVPGYSFSGANVLTF.

The chain uses TRBV6-5 and TRBJ2-2, with 8 bases matching TRBD2. J gave up 7 bases and V 8 bases, and 12 bases lay outside the gene matches. Germline CDR1 reads MNHEY; CDR2 reads SVGAGI. The CDR3 length is 15 residues. The CDR3 is CASGCRREDNGELFF. The DNA for the CDR3 is TGTGCCAGCGGCTGTCGGCGGGAGGATAACGGGGAGCTGTTTTTT.

The chain combines TRBV5-4 with TRBJ1-2, with TRBD1 matching 7 bases. Germline V gene sequence: CDR1 SGHNT, CDR2 YYREEE (reference sequence). The CDR3 is 16 residues long. V was pared by 3 bases and J by 4 bases, with 12 bases of the junction left unmatched. Here the CDR3 reads CASSSAKGAQGYGYTF. The CDR3 coding sequence is TGTGCCAGCAGCTCGGCGAAGGGGGCGCAAGGCTATGGCTACACCTTC.

The chain combines TRBV7-9 with TRBJ2-3; the D gene is possibly TRBD1 (5 bases). Germline lookup yields CDR1 SEHNR and CDR2 FQNEAQ (reference sequence). V was pared by 11 bases and J by 1 base, with 22 bases between. The CDR3 consists of 16 residues. The CDR3 loop reads CAGSLGVEEGTDTQYF. CDR3 DNA: TGTGCCGGAAGCTTAGGGGTCGAAGAGGGCACAGATACGCAGTATTTT. Full variable domain (remainder filled in from reference TRBV7-9 and TRBJ2-3): DTGVSQNPRHKITKRGQNVTFRCDPISEHNRLYWYRQTLGQGPEFLTYFQNEAQLEKSRLLSDRFSAERPKGSFSTLEIQRTEQGDSAMYLCAGSLGVEEGTDTQYFGPGTRLTVL.

This clone was seen a few times. The rearrangement links TRBV4-2 to TRBJ1-3, with D unresolved. The germline V and J ends were trimmed by 0 bases and 4 bases, with 7 bases remaining between them. CDR1 LGHNA and CDR2 YNFKEQ come from the germline V gene. This CDR3 has 14 residues. Here the CDR3 DNA reads TGTGCCAGCAGCCAAGACGAGCACGGAAACACCATATATTTT. This codes for CASSQDEHGNTIYF.

The rearrangement joins TRBV6-5 to TRBJ2-3; D remains ambiguous. V lost 2 bases, J lost 1 base, and 10 bases lay in between. Germline V lookup: CDR1 MNHEY, CDR2 SVGAGI. The CDR3 is 15 residues long. The CDR3 loop reads CASSYEHFGTDTQYF. The CDR3 region has the DNA TGTGCCAGCAGTTACGAGCATTTCGGCACAGATACGCAGTATTTT.

This chain joins TRBV10-3 and TRBJ2-1; D is perhaps TRBD2 (5 bases). Looked up from germline, CDR1 is ENHRY and CDR2 is SYGVKD. Trimming pared 6 bases from V and 5 bases from J, leaving 14 bases between. The CDR3 contains 14 residues. CDR3 loop: CAISRTSGDNEQFF. Here the CDR3 DNA reads TGTGCCATCAGCCGAACTTCCGGGGACAATGAGCAGTTCTTC.

The V and J genes are TRBV5-6 and TRBJ1-5, with no clear D. The CDR3 extends over 14 amino acids. Germline lookup yields CDR1 SGHDT and CDR2 YYEEEE. Trimming pared 0 bases from V and 0 bases from J, leaving 4 bases between. The CDR3 here is CASSLGASNQPQHF. The CDR3 DNA sequence: TGTGCCAGCAGCTTGGGAGCTAGCAATCAGCCCCAGCATTTT.

V gene TRBV9 combines with J gene TRBJ2-7; 7 positions match TRBD2. From germline, CDR1 is SGDLS and CDR2 YYNGEE. The CDR3 sequence is 15 residues long. V shed 4 bases, J shed 3 bases, and the junction held 10 bases outside the gene matches. CDR3 bases: TGTGCCAGCAGCTCCCCACGAGGCGGGAGCTACGAGCAGTACTTC. Its translation is CASSSPRGGSYEQYF.

The CDR3 DNA sequence: TGTGCCAGCAGCCCCAGACTAGCCCCGCCCTACAATGAGCAGTTCTTC. This gives the protein CASSPRLAPPYNEQFF. The genes are TRBV9 and TRBJ2-1, with TRBD2 matching 7 bases. CDR3 length equals 16 residues. With 4 bases clipped from V and 2 bases from J, the junction kept 9 bases outside the gene matches. CDR1 and CDR2 from the germline V gene are SGDLS and YYNGEE.

The chain joins TRBV7-9 to TRBJ2-3; 10 bases map to TRBD1. V dropped 5 bases and J dropped 6; count of bases not matched to a gene: 8. The CDR3 extends over 15 amino acids. Germline loops: CDR1 SEHNR, CDR2 FQNEAQ (reference sequence). The CDR3 coding sequence is TGTGCCAGCAGCCCGTGGACAGGGGGGGTGGATACGCAGTATTTT. Protein sequence: CASSPWTGGVDTQYF.

This chain links TRBV29-1 with TRBJ2-5, with TRBD1 identical over 7 bases. V dropped 3 bases and J dropped 2; count of bases not matched to a gene: 6. CDR3 length: 14 residues. Germline lookup yields CDR1 SQVTM and CDR2 ANQGSEA. The chain's CDR3 is CSVDTGDLQETQYF. CDR3 nucleotide sequence: TGCAGCGTTGATACAGGGGACCTTCAAGAGACCCAGTACTTC.

This chain joins TRBV27 and TRBJ2-3; possibly TRBD1 for D (5 bases). The V end lost 3 bases, the J end lost 1 base, and 17 bases lay between the germline ends. The CDR3 is 17 residues long. Germline CDR1 MNHEY, CDR2 SMNVEV (reference sequence). Here the CDR3 reads CASSFYSGAPRTDTQYF. The CDR3 coding sequence is TGTGCCAGCAGTTTCTATAGTGGGGCACCACGCACAGATACGCAGTATTTT.

The J gene is TRBJ2-3, the V gene TRBV5-4; D possibly corresponds to TRBD1 (5 bases). Germline loops: CDR1 SGHNT, CDR2 YYREEE (reference sequence). V lost 0 bases, J lost 12 bases, and 14 bases lay in between. The CDR3 consists of 13 residues. DNA of the CDR3: TGTGCCAGCAGCTTGGAACCCTCCAGGGCACAGTATTTT. As protein: CASSLEPSRAQYF. Full variable domain (rest looked up from reference TRBV5-4 and TRBJ2-3): ETGVTQSPTHLIKTRGQQVTLRCSSQSGHNTVSWYQQALGQGPQFIFQYYREEENGRGNFPPRFSGLQFPNYSSELNVNALELDDSALYLCASSLEPSRAQYFGPGTRLTVL.

The chain combines TRBV7-2 with TRBJ1-2, with TRBD1 as a possible D gene (6 bases). The CDR3 sequence is 17 residues long. Germline loops: CDR1 SGHTA, CDR2 FQGNSA. The germline V and J ends were trimmed by 6 bases and 1 base, with 21 bases remaining between them. The CDR3 nucleotides read TGTGCCAGCAGAAACGGGGGGCACATCGGGAATAACTATGGCTACACCTTC. It translates to CASRNGGHIGNNYGYTF.

This chain joins TRBV13 and TRBJ2-5; tentatively, D is TRBD2 (5 bases). Trimming pared 5 bases from V and 1 base from J, leaving 14 bases between. The CDR3 sequence is 15 residues long. Germline CDR1 and CDR2: PRHDT and FYEKMQ (reference sequence). The CDR3 region is CASSGGLAPQETQYF. The CDR3, as DNA: TGTGCCAGCAGCGGCGGGCTGGCGCCCCAAGAGACCCAGTACTTC.

The CDR3 DNA is TGTGCCAGCAGTGTACAGGGGAGGTCCTACAATGAGCAGTTCTTC. The encoded protein is CASSVQGRSYNEQFF. The chain combines TRBV2 with TRBJ2-1; a weak D match, TRBD1 (7 bases). This CDR3 comprises 15 residues. CDR1 SNHLY and CDR2 FYNNEI come from the germline V gene. The ends were cut back, 4 bases at V and 1 base at J, with 11 bases in the middle.

The rearrangement joins TRBV4-2 to TRBJ1-3; D remains unclear. V was trimmed by 3 bases and J by 0 bases, leaving 6 bases between them. The CDR3 extends over 14 amino acids. CDR1 LGHNA and CDR2 YNFKEQ come from the germline V gene. The CDR3 DNA follows: TGTGCCAGCAGCCATACGGGCTCTGGAAACACCATATATTTT. Amino acid sequence: CASSHTGSGNTIYF.

The gene calls are TRBV15 and TRBJ2-2; no firm D call. CDR3 length: 14 amino acids. V was clipped by 0 bases and J by 5 bases, with 7 bases between them. Germline V gene data show CDR1 as LNHNV and CDR2 as YYDKDF (reference sequence). The CDR3 DNA is TGTGCCACCAGCAGAGATTGGCGGACCGGGGAGCTGTTTTTT. Its translation: CATSRDWRTGELFF.

This chain links TRBV27 with TRBJ1-1, with a possible D match to TRBD1 (5 bases). CDR3 length: 14 amino acids. Trimming took off 2 bases at V and 4 bases at J, with 11 bases between the two ends. CDR1 MNHEY and CDR2 SMNVEV come from the germline V gene (reference sequence). The CDR3: CASSLVFQGTEAFF. DNA of the CDR3: TGTGCCAGCAGTTTAGTCTTTCAGGGCACTGAAGCTTTCTTT.

The V gene is TRBV19, the J gene TRBJ2-1; 7 bases agree with TRBD2. Per germline, CDR1 LNHDA and CDR2 SQIVND (reference sequence). V was pared by 3 bases and J by 10 bases, with 3 bases of the junction left unmatched. The CDR3 runs to 12 residues. The CDR3 DNA follows: TGTGCCAGTAGTATCCGGGAGGCCGAGCAGTTCTTC. It specifies CASSIREAEQFF. Filled out from reference TRBV19 and TRBJ2-1, the complete variable domain reads DGGITQSPKYLFRKEGQNVTLSCEQNLNHDAMYWYRQDPGQGLRLIYYSQIVNDFQKGDIAEGYSVSREKKESFPLTVTSAQKNPTAFYLCASSIREAEQFFGPGTRLTVL.

This clone has just a few counts. The rearrangement links TRBV6-4 to TRBJ2-2, with D perhaps matching TRBD2 (6 bases). The V gene lost 0 bases and the J gene lost 5 bases, with 13 bases spanning the gap. The CDR3 runs to 16 residues. Germline V gene lookup returns CDR1 MRHNA and CDR2 SNTAGT. CDR3 nucleotide sequence: TGTGCCAGCAGTGACTCGTACAGTGGGGGGACCGGGGAGCTGTTTTTT. It encodes CASSDSYSGGTGELFF.

The rearrangement links TRBV7-9 to TRBJ2-7, with no clear D. The CDR3 is made up of 12 amino acids. The germline V and J ends were trimmed by 6 bases and 1 base, with 7 bases remaining between them. Germline V gene data show CDR1 as SEHNR and CDR2 as FQNEAQ (reference sequence). CDR3 DNA sequence: TGTGCCAGCAGTGGCAATTCCTACGAGCAGTACTTC. This codes for CASSGNSYEQYF.

The chain couples TRBV27 to TRBJ2-5; D remains ambiguous. Looked up from germline, CDR1 is MNHEY and CDR2 is SMNVEV (reference sequence). CDR3 length equals 15 residues. With 3 bases removed from V and 2 bases from J, the gap between germline ends came to 13 bases. The CDR3 nucleotides are TGTGCCAGCAGTTTCTTCCGAGCCCGACAAGAGACCCAGTACTTC. Translation: CASSFFRARQETQYF.

V and J are TRBV28 and TRBJ2-3; 9 positions match TRBD2. CDR1 MDHEN and CDR2 SYDVKM come from the germline V gene. V gave up 4 bases and J gave up 2 bases; unmatched junction bases: 7. This CDR3 is built from 16 residues. This CDR3 is CASSSRGGRATDTQYF. The CDR3 region has the DNA TGTGCCAGCAGTTCCCGCGGCGGGAGGGCCACAGATACGCAGTATTTT.

The chain carries TRBV6-5 and TRBJ1-1; tentative D call: TRBD1 (6 bases). The CDR3 has 11 residues. Germline CDR1 MNHEY, CDR2 SVGAGI. V dropped 8 bases and J dropped 3 bases, with 7 bases sitting between them. The CDR3 here is CASYRDTEAFF. CDR3 nucleotides: TGTGCCAGCTACAGGGACACTGAAGCTTTCTTT.

The chain carries TRBV6-1 and TRBJ2-1; weak D call: TRBD1 (5 bases). The CDR3 runs 12 residues. Germline V gene sequence: CDR1 MNHNS, CDR2 SASEGT. The ends were cut back, 4 bases at V and 7 bases at J, with 8 bases in the middle. CDR3 DNA: TGTGCCAGCAGTGCAAAGGGGAATGAGCAGTTCTTC. This gives the protein CASSAKGNEQFF.

CDR3 in DNA: TGTGCCAGCAGTTTCAAGGGACAGCTCACAGATACGCAGTATTTT. Translating it yields CASSFKGQLTDTQYF. This chain joins TRBV27 and TRBJ2-3; 7 bases line up with TRBD1. V lost 3 bases and J lost 2; bases outside the gene matches: 5. CDR3 size: 15 residues. The germline V gene has CDR1 MNHEY and CDR2 SMNVEV (reference sequence).

The chain combines TRBV4-2 with TRBJ2-7; 8 positions match TRBD2. Germline loops: CDR1 LGHNA, CDR2 YNFKEQ. J lost 2 bases, V lost 1 base, and 7 bases had no gene match. The CDR3 spans 16 residues. The CDR3 DNA sequence: TGTGCCAGCAGCCAAGTTTCGGAGCGGGAGACCTACGAGCAGTACTTC. Its protein product is CASSQVSERETYEQYF.

J is TRBJ2-3 and V is TRBV5-1; 8 bases align to TRBD2. Germline CDR1 SGHRS, CDR2 YFSETQ. The CDR3 totals 14 residues. The V and J ends lost 2 bases and 5 bases, in that order; junction bases with no gene match: 4. CDR3 nucleotides: TGCGCCAGCAGCTTACGGGAGGGCCTAGATACGCAGTATTTT. Translating gives CASSLREGLDTQYF. The full variable domain, with the rest looked up from reference TRBV5-1 and TRBJ2-3, is KAGVTQTPRYLIKTRGQQVTLSCSPISGHRSVSWYQQTPGQGLQFLFEYFSETQRNKGNFPGRFSGRQFSNSRSEMNVSTLELGDSALYLCASSLREGLDTQYFGPGTRLTVL.